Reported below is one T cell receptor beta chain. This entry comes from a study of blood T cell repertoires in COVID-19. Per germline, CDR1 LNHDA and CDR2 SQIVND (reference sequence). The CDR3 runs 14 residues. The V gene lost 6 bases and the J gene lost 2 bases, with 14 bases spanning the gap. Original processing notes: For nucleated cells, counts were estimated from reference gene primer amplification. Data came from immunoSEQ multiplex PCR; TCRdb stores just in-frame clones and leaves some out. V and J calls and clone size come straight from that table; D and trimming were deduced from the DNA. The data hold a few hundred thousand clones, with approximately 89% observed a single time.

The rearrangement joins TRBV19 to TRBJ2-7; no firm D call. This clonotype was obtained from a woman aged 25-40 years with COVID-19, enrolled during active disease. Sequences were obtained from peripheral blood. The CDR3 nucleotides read TGTGCCAGTAGCCCAGGCTCTTTCGCCTACGAGCAGTACTTC. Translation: CASSPGSFAYEQYF.